This TCR beta chain was observed in a study of T cells after yellow fever vaccination. General study results and limits: In FACS-sorted repertoires, abundant clonotypes from the bulk population could appear as contaminants.

This clonotype appeared many times. The antigen remains undetermined. In TCRdb, the 5' RACE reads were re-called with MiXCR into one record per CDR3 protein. The sample consists of some 63,000 distinct CDR3 sequences, approximately 7% of them appearing once. Germline lookup yields CDR1 SGHTA and CDR2 FQGNSA. V shed 4 bases and J 4 bases; nucleotides not matched to a gene: 9. The CDR3 runs to 17 residues. The chain links TRBV7-2 to TRBJ2-7, with 14 bases identical to TRBD2. Sequencing was performed on CD8+ T cells sorted from PBMCs, taken 15 days after the yellow fever booster vaccination. This receptor was identified in a man aged 25 to 45 who received the YFV17D yellow fever vaccine. CDR3 nucleotides: TGTGCCAGCAGCTCGCTCGGGACTAGCGGGAGTAGTTACGAGCAGTACTTC. Its translation: CASSSLGTSGSSYEQYF.